A single sample gave rise to the 20 T cell receptor beta chains below, sequenced in a study of tumor-infiltrating lymphocytes in localized non-small cell lung cancer. Here immunoSEQ multiplex PCR was the method, and the copy in TCRdb shows in-frame clones only, minus some. The sample holds roughly 15,000 clones, 69% seen once. Sample: lung tumor tissue. The receptor set was obtained from a human donor with non-small cell lung cancer.

Regarding this clone: This sample also contains other DNA sequences that code for the same CDR3. The V gene is TRBV29-1, the J gene TRBJ1-1, with D hard to call. This CDR3 comprises 12 residues. Germline-derived CDR1 and CDR2 are SQVTM and ANQGSEA. With 4 bases removed from V and 4 bases from J, the gap between germline ends came to 10 bases. The CDR3 region has the DNA TGCAGCGTTGCAAAAGGGTCCACTGAAGCTTTCTTT. Its translation is CSVAKGSTEAFF.

This clone was detected only once. The rearrangement uses TRBV15 and TRBJ1-2; D is unresolved. Germline V gives CDR1 LNHNV, CDR2 YYDKDF (reference sequence). The CDR3 sequence is 13 residues long. The germline V and J ends were trimmed by 4 bases and 7 bases, with 13 bases remaining between them. The CDR3 DNA is TGTGCCACCAGCATCCGAACTGGGAGTGGCTACACCTTC. Protein: CATSIRTGSGYTF.

The CDR3 coding sequence is TGTGCCACCAGCAGAGATTTGAACACTGAAGCTTTCTTT. Translation gives CATSRDLNTEAFF. The chain has TRBV15 and TRBJ1-1; D unclear. Germline V gene sequence: CDR1 LNHNV, CDR2 YYDKDF (reference sequence). V lost 0 bases and J lost 0, with 2 bases in between. The CDR3 spans 13 residues. Full variable domain (missing parts from reference TRBV15 and TRBJ1-1): DAMVIQNPRYQVTQFGKPVTLSCSQTLNHNVMYWYQQKSSQAPKLLFHYYDKDFNNEADTPDNFQSRRPNTSFCFLDIRSPGLGDTAMYLCATSRDLNTEAFFGQGTRLTVV.

The chain employs TRBV6-6 and TRBJ1-1, with 7 nucleotides matching TRBD1. CDR3 length: 16 residues. Germline V gives CDR1 MNHNY, CDR2 SVGAGI (reference sequence). Trimming took 7 bases from V and 0 from J; bases not matched to a gene: 11. The DNA for the CDR3 is TGTGCCAGCACCATCCCCAGGGGGGACATGAACACTGAAGCTTTCTTT. This translates into CASTIPRGDMNTEAFF.

The genes are TRBV7-2 and TRBJ2-5; TRBD2 agrees at 11 bases. Germline V lookup: CDR1 SGHTA, CDR2 FQGNSA. The CDR3 is made up of 17 amino acids. With 1 base clipped from V and 5 bases from J, the junction kept 9 bases outside the gene matches. The CDR3 protein is CASSLVGSGRARETQYF. The CDR3 region has the DNA TGTGCCAGCAGCTTAGTCGGTAGCGGGAGGGCCCGTGAGACCCAGTACTTC.

This clone was seen a few times. The rearrangement links TRBV5-1 to TRBJ2-1; TRBD2 agrees at 12 bases. CDR1 and CDR2 from the germline V gene are SGHRS and YFSETQ. J lost 6 bases, V lost 0 bases, and 4 bases had no gene match. The CDR3 covers 16 residues. CDR3 DNA: TGCGCCAGCAGCTTGGTGACTAGCGGGAGATCCAATGAGCAGTTCTTC. Residues: CASSLVTSGRSNEQFF.

J is TRBJ2-2 and V is TRBV30; no clear D. V was trimmed by 3 bases and J by 5 bases, leaving 4 bases between them. Germline V gene lookup returns CDR1 GTSNPN and CDR2 SVGIG (reference sequence). The CDR3 has 11 amino acids. CDR3 residues: CAWSGTGELFF. In DNA, the CDR3 is TGTGCCTGGAGCGGGACCGGGGAGCTGTTTTTT.

Sample share makes this clone large. V gene TRBV19 combines with J gene TRBJ2-3, with 12 bases that match TRBD2. The CDR3 totals 14 residues. Germline V gene data show CDR1 as LNHDA and CDR2 as SQIVND (reference sequence). The J segment lost 5 bases and the V segment lost 8 bases, leaving 5 bases of the junction unmatched. The CDR3 loop reads CASSLAGGGDTQYF. The CDR3 DNA follows: TGTGCCAGTTCACTAGCGGGAGGTGGAGATACGCAGTATTTT.

This clone showed up just a few times. The V and J genes are TRBV5-1 and TRBJ2-1, with 7 bases identical to TRBD2. Trimming took 6 bases from V and 7 from J; bases not matched to a gene: 10. The length of the CDR3 is 14 residues. Germline loops: CDR1 SGHRS, CDR2 YFSETQ. This CDR3 reads CASKVGGRDNEQFF. Here the CDR3 DNA reads TGCGCCAGCAAAGTGGGAGGGAGGGATAATGAGCAGTTCTTC.

The chain couples TRBV15 to TRBJ1-4; possible D gene TRBD1, 6 bases. The germline gives CDR1 LNHNV, CDR2 YYDKDF (reference sequence). The CDR3 totals 14 residues. V was clipped by 3 bases and J by 7 bases, with 12 bases between them. The DNA of the CDR3 is TGTGCCACCAGCAGTTTACAGGGCACTGAAAAACTGTTTTTT. Protein sequence: CATSSLQGTEKLFF.

This clone was seen a handful of times. The V gene is TRBV7-2, the J gene TRBJ1-2, with D possibly matching TRBD1 (5 bases). Trimming removed 5 bases from V and 4 bases from J, with 11 bases in between. The CDR3 contains 13 residues. In germline, CDR1 is SGHTA, CDR2 FQGNSA. Here the CDR3 DNA reads TGTGCCAGCAGCCCTGCCGACAGCTATGGCTACACCTTC. Its protein is CASSPADSYGYTF.

This chain uses TRBV28 with TRBJ1-2; 8 nucleotides align to TRBD1. Trimming removed 5 bases from V and 2 bases from J; junction bases left unmatched: 7. This CDR3 is 15 amino acids long. Germline-derived CDR1 and CDR2 are MDHEN and SYDVKM. Here the CDR3 DNA reads TGTGCCAGCAGTCCGTCGACAGGGGCGAACTATGGCTACACCTTC. It yields the protein CASSPSTGANYGYTF.

V is TRBV11-1 and J is TRBJ1-2; the D gene is possibly TRBD1 (6 bases). With 2 bases removed from V and 7 bases from J, the gap between germline ends came to 17 bases. This CDR3 has 15 amino acids. Looked up from germline, CDR1 is SGHAT and CDR2 is FQDESV (reference sequence). DNA of the CDR3: TGTGCCAGCAGCTTACGAGCCGCAGGGGACGGTGGCTACACCTTC. Amino acids: CASSLRAAGDGGYTF.

This rearrangement joins TRBV30 to TRBJ1-2; perhaps TRBD1 as D (5 bases). The V and J ends lost 5 bases and 4 bases respectively, with 8 bases between them. The germline CDR1 and CDR2 sequences are GTSNPN and SVGIG (reference sequence). The CDR3 is 11 residues long. CDR3 region: CAWGTVYGYTF. Written as DNA, the CDR3 is TGTGCCTGGGGGACGGTCTATGGCTACACCTTC.

This clone has more than one count but fewer than ten. The J gene is TRBJ1-1, the V gene TRBV29-1, with 8 bases aligning to TRBD1. V shed 1 base, J shed 3 bases, and the junction held 1 base outside the gene matches. CDR1 and CDR2 from the germline V gene are SQVTM and ANQGSEA. The CDR3 sequence is 13 residues long. For the CDR3, the DNA is TGCAGCGTTGAAGGGGGACAGGACACTGAAGCTTTCTTT. Residues: CSVEGGQDTEAFF.

J is TRBJ1-2 and V is TRBV7-9; 10 bases fit TRBD1. Germline loops: CDR1 SEHNR, CDR2 FQNEAQ (reference sequence). The CDR3 is made up of 15 amino acids. V lost 1 base, J lost 2 bases, and 1 base stayed unmatched. The CDR3, as DNA: TGTGCCAGCAGCTTAGGACAGGGGGCCAACTATGGCTACACCTTC. Its translation: CASSLGQGANYGYTF.

V is TRBV6-5 and J is TRBJ1-1, with 7 bases aligning to TRBD1. The length of the CDR3 is 11 residues. Germline CDR1 reads MNHEY; CDR2 reads SVGAGI. CDR3 in DNA: TGTGCGACAGGGAAGAACACTGAAGCTTTCTTT. Protein: CATGKNTEAFF.

The rearrangement uses TRBV5-8 and TRBJ1-4; D is unresolved. The CDR3 consists of 14 residues. Trimming pared 1 base from V and 6 bases from J, leaving 10 bases between. Germline CDR1 reads SGHTS; CDR2 reads YDEGEE. DNA of the CDR3: TGTGCCAGCAGCTTGCTGCGGGTAGATGAAAAACTGTTTTTT. This gives the protein CASSLLRVDEKLFF.

J is TRBJ1-1 and V is TRBV19; 9 bases are shared with TRBD1. The CDR3 runs to 13 residues. The V segment lost 10 bases and the J segment 1 base; nucleotides outside the gene matches: 4. Germline lookup yields CDR1 LNHDA and CDR2 SQIVND (reference sequence). The CDR3 is CATRGQGNTEAFF. The CDR3 region has the DNA TGTGCCACACGGGGACAGGGGAACACTGAAGCTTTCTTT.

This chain uses TRBV11-1 with TRBJ2-3; D is undetermined. The CDR3 is made up of 14 amino acids. Germline loops: CDR1 SGHAT, CDR2 FQDESV (reference sequence). Trimming left V 1 base short and J 0 bases short, with 5 bases between. This chain's CDR3 is CASSLDPSTDTQYF. CDR3 bases: TGTGCCAGCAGCTTAGACCCTAGCACAGATACGCAGTATTTT. The variable domain in full, completed from reference TRBV11-1 and TRBJ2-3, reads EAEVAQSPRYKITEKSQAVAFWCDPISGHATLYWYRQILGQGPELLVQFQDESVVDDSQLPKDRFSAERLKGVDSTLKIQPAELGDSAMYLCASSLDPSTDTQYFGPGTRLTVL.